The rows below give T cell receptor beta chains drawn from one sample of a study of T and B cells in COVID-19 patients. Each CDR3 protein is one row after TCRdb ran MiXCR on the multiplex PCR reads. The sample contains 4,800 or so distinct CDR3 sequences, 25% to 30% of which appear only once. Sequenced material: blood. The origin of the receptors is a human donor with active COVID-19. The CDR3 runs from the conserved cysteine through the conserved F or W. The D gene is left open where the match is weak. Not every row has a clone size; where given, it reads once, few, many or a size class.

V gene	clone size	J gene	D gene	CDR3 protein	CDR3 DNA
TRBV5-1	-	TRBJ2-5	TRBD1	CASSHSGTGDQETQYF	TGCGCCAGCAGCCATTCCGGGACAGGGGACCAAGAGACCCAGTACTTC
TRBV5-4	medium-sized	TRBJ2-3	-	CASRPDSLGTDTQYF	TGTGCCAGCAGACCTGACTCGCTTGGCACAGATACGCAGTATTTT
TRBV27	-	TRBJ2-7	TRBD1	CASSPLWDRDYEQYF	TGTGCCAGCAGTCCGCTATGGGACAGGGACTACGAGCAGTACTTC
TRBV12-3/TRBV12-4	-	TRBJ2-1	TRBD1	CASSPPGQWYNEQFF	TGTGCCAGCAGTCCCCCGGGACAGTGGTACAATGAGCAGTTCTTC
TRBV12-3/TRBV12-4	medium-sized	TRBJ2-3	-	CASSFGSDTQYF	TGTGCCAGCAGTTTCGGGTCAGATACGCAGTATTTT
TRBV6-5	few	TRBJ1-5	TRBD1	CASMGGGANQPQHF	TGTGCCAGCATGGGAGGGGGCGCGAATCAGCCCCAGCATTTT
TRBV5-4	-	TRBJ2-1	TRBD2	CASSTTSGRADEQFF	TGTGCCAGCAGCACCACTAGCGGGAGGGCGGATGAGCAGTTCTTC
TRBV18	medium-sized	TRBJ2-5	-	CASSPRGTERKETQYF	TGTGCCAGCTCACCACGAGGGACGGAGAGGAAAGAGACCCAGTACTTC
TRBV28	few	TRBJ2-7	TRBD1	CASSSRGTGKVEQYF	TGTGCCAGCAGTTCCCGGGGGACAGGGAAGGTAGAGCAGTACTTC
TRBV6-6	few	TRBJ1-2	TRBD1	CASSSQGENGYTF	TGTGCCAGCAGCTCACAGGGGGAGAATGGCTACACCTTC
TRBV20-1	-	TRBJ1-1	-	CSARDWVAWNTEAFF	TGCAGTGCTAGAGATTGGGTTGCGTGGAACACTGAAGCTTTCTTT
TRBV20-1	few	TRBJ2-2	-	CSASRGGGNTGELFF	TGCAGTGCTAGTCGGGGAGGAGGGAACACCGGGGAGCTGTTTTTT
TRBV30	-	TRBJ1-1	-	CAWSTGMNTEAFF	TGTGCCTGGAGTACGGGAATGAACACTGAAGCTTTCTTT
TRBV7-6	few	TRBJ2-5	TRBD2	CASSLEASGTQYF	TGTGCCAGCAGCTTAGAGGCTAGCGGGACCCAGTACTTC
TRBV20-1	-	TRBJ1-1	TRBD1	CRLLDRVNTEAFF	TGCAGGCTATTGGACAGGGTGAACACTGAAGCTTTCTTT
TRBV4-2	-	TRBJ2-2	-	CASSQLDLFSAGELFF	TGCGCCAGCAGCCAATTGGACCTTTTTTCGGCCGGGGAGCTGTTTTTT
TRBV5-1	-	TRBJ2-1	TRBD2	CASSLSGYNEQFF	TGCGCCAGCAGCCTTAGCGGGTACAATGAGCAGTTCTTC
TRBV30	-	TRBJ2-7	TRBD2	CAWSGASGRAVLDEQYF	TGTGCCTGGAGTGGGGCTAGCGGGAGGGCGGTGCTTGACGAGCAGTACTTC
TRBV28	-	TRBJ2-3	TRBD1	CASSSTHRGGTDTQYF	TGTGCCAGCAGTTCCACCCACAGGGGTGGCACAGATACGCAGTATTTT
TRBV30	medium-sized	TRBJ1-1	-	CAWSRPGNANTEAFF	TGTGCCTGGAGTAGGCCCGGGAATGCGAACACTGAAGCTTTCTTT
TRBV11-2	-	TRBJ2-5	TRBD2	CASSSLAGVQETQYF	TGTGCCAGCAGCTCCCTAGCGGGGGTACAAGAGACCCAGTACTTC
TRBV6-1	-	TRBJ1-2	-	CASSEAHQRTDRYGYTF	TGTGCCAGCAGTGAAGCGCATCAGAGGACAGATCGCTATGGCTACACCTTC
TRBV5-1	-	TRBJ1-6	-	CASSPNYNSPLHF	TGCGCCAGCAGCCCCAACTATAATTCACCCCTCCACTTT
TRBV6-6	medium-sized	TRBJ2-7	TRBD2	CASSPGTRGYEQYF	TGTGCCAGCAGTCCCGGGACTAGAGGCTACGAGCAGTACTTC
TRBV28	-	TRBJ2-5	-	CASSSPFPRETQYF	TGTGCCAGTTCTTCCCCATTCCCCAGAGAGACCCAGTACTTC
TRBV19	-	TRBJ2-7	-	CASSLYRDGYEQYF	TGTGCCAGTAGTCTATACCGGGACGGTTACGAGCAGTACTTC
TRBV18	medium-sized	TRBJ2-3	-	CASSRVGGDTDTQYF	TGTGCCAGCTCCCGGGTCGGTGGGGACACAGATACGCAGTATTTT
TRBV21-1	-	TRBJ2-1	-	CASSKCGGGDEQFF	TGTGCCAGCAGCAAATGTGGCGGGGGGGATGAGCAGTTCTTC
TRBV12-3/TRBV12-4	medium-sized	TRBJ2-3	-	CASSLIEVIGTDTQYF	TGTGCCAGCAGCCTGATAGAGGTCATCGGCACAGATACGCAGTATTTT
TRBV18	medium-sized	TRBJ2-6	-	CASHLGGRTSGANVLTF	TGTGCCAGCCACCTGGGCGGGCGGACTTCTGGGGCCAACGTCCTGACTTTC
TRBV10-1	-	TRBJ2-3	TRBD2	CASSPRLAGGADTQYF	TGCGCCAGCAGTCCTCGACTAGCGGGGGGTGCAGATACGCAGTATTTT
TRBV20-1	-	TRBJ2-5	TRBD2	CSAEKTSGAQETQYF	TGCAGTGCTGAAAAGACTAGCGGGGCCCAAGAGACCCAGTACTTC
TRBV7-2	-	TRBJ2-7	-	CASSRSPGADEQYF	TGTGCCAGCAGCCGAAGCCCGGGGGCTGACGAGCAGTACTTC
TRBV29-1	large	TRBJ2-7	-	CSAITGIYEQYF	TGCAGCGCCATAACAGGAATCTACGAGCAGTACTTC
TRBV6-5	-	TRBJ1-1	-	CASSLGGIAEAFF	TGTGCCAGCTCCCTAGGAGGGATAGCTGAAGCTTTCTTT
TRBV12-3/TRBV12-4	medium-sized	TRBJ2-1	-	CASSFLSNEQFF	TGTGCCAGCAGTTTCCTGAGCAATGAGCAGTTCTTC
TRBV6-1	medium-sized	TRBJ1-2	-	CASSERPGTRYGYTF	TGTGCCAGCAGTGAAAGGCCAGGGACTAGATATGGCTACACCTTC
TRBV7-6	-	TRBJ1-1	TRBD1	CASSSPQGAGRTEAFF	TGTGCCAGCAGCTCCCCGCAGGGGGCGGGGAGGACTGAAGCTTTCTTT
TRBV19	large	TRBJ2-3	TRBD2	CASKRRGGGDTQYF	TGTGCCAGTAAGCGGCGGGGGGGCGGAGATACGCAGTATTTT
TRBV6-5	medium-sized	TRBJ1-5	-	CASSTGRPNQPQHF	TGTGCCAGCAGTACCGGACGGCCCAATCAGCCCCAGCATTTT
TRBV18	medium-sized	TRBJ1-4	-	CASSSLIDRRNEKLFF	TGTGCCAGCTCCTCTCTCATAGACAGACGTAATGAAAAACTGTTTTTT